This section outlines one T cell receptor (beta chain) sequence together with its context. Its antigen remains unknown. These data are taken from a study of long-term antiretroviral therapy in people with HIV. Study-wide results and caveats: Controls showed broader CDR3 length ranges than did the HIV repertoires. For ART adherence, viral resistance and therapy changes, no data were available. Specimens of blood were obtained during about 2004 to 2018, possibly under older ART regimens.

Treatment locations for all participants with HIV were in the United States. This was the immunoSEQ v3.0 assay at survey level. Profiled with immunoSEQ multiplex PCR; TCRdb holds only in-frame clones, not every one. The profile shows approximately 13,000 clones, around 76% of them singletons. This specimen was unsorted PBMCs, taken 3.1 years after starting antiretroviral therapy. This clonotype originated in a man between 40 and 49 years old with HIV.

The CDR3 sequence: CASSPLGLAGNEQYF. The CDR3, as DNA: TGTGCCAGCAGTCCACTCGGACTAGCGGGGAACGAGCAGTACTTC. This chain uses TRBV27 with TRBJ2-7; TRBD2 matches at 12 bases. V was pared by 5 bases and J by 5 bases, with 7 bases of the junction left unmatched. CDR1 is MNHEY, CDR2 SMNVEV, per germline (reference sequence). This CDR3 region has 15 residues.